This T cell receptor beta chain was identified in a study of T cell repertoires in cytomegalovirus infection. Looking at the study overall: Recently identified HLA-C-restricted and well-studied HLA-B-restricted CMV epitopes were used. From public TCR beta signatures came an indication of both CMV infection and matching HLA type.

To note about this clonotype: The antigen is undetermined.

Overall study findings and caveats: The study identified carriers of CMV plus the relevant HLA from cumulative public TCR beta family frequency. Dominant in the ex vivo response were TCR beta clonotypes restricted by HLA-C and specific for CMV.

TCRdb analysed the reads with MiXCR anew, one entry per CDR3 protein. Of around 81,000 distinct CDR3 sequences listed, 35% to 45% are singletons. Germline assignment: CDR1 SGDLS and CDR2 YYNGEE. The germline V and J ends were trimmed by 1 base and 1 base, with 12 bases remaining between them. CDR3 length equals 15 residues. The sequences come from CD8+ T cells from cultured PBMCs, collected from culture after CMV antigen stimulation. The V call is TRBV9, the J call TRBJ2-7; D remains unclear. This receptor was obtained from a human donor in good health (CMV status not recorded). Some clones in this sample may be carry-over from other donors' samples. The CDR3, as DNA: TGTGCCAGCAGCGTAACACCTGGGGATTCCTACGAGCAGTACTTC. It is translated as CASSVTPGDSYEQYF. The full variable domain, its missing parts supplied by reference TRBV9 and TRBJ2-7, is DSGVTQTPKHLITATGQRVTLRCSPRSGDLSVYWYQQSLDQGLQFLIQYYNGEERAKGNILERFSAQQFPDLHSELNLSSLELGDSALYFCASSVTPGDSYEQYFGPGTRLTVT.